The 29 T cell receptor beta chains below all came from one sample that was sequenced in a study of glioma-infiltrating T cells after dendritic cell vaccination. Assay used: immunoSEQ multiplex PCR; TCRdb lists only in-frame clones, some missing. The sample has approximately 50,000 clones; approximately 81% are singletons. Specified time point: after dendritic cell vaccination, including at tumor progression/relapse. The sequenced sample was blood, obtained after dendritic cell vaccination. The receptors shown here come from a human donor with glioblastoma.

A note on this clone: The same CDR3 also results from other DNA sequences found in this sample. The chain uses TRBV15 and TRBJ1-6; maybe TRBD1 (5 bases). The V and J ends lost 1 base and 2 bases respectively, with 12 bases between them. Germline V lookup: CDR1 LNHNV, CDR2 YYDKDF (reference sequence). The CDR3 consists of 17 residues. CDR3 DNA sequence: TGTGCCACCAGCAGAGCGCAGGGCAGTCCCTATAATTCACCCCTCCACTTT. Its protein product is CATSRAQGSPYNSPLHF.

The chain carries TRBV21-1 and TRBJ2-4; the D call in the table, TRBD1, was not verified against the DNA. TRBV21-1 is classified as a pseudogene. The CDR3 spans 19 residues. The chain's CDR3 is CASSPQTGTFTLAKNIQYF. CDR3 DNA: TGTGCCAGCAGCCCACAAACCGGGACATTTACCCTAGCCAAAAACATTCAGTACTTC.

The CDR3 protein is CASSGGLTNTGELFF. CDR3 nucleotides: TGTGCCAGCAGCGGGGGGCTGACGAACACCGGGGAGCTGTTTTTT. This chain links TRBV9 with TRBJ2-2; the D gene is possibly TRBD1 (6 bases). Trimming removed 3 bases from V and 0 bases from J, with 9 bases in between. Germline CDR1 reads SGDLS; CDR2 reads YYNGEE. The CDR3 is made up of 15 amino acids.

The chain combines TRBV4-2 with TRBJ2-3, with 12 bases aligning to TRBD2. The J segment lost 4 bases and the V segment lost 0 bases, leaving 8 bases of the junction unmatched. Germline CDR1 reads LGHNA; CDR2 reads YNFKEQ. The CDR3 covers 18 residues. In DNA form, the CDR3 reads TGTGCCAGCAGCCAAGAGGGGCTAGCGGGGGGGCATGCAGATACGCAGTATTTT. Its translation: CASSQEGLAGGHADTQYF.

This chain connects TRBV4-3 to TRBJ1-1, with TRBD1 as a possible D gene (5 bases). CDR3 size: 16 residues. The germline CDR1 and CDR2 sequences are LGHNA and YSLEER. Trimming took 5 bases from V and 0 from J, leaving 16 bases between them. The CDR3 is CASSTSWTYMNTEAFF. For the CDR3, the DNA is TGCGCCAGCAGCACCTCCTGGACATACATGAACACTGAAGCTTTCTTT.

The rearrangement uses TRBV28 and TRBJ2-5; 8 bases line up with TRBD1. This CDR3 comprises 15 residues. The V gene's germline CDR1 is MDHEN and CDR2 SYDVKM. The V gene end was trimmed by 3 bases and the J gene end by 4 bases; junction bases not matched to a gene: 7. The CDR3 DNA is TGTGCCAGCAGTTTGGGGCAGGGGGCTGGAGAGACCCAGTACTTC. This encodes CASSLGQGAGETQYF.

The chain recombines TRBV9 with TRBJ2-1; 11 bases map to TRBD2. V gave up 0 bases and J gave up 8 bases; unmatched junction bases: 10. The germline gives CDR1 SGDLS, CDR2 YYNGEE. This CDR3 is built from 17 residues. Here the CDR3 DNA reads TGTGCCAGCAGCGTAGCTTTAGCGGGGGGGTTGGTCGATGAGCAGTTCTTC. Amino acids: CASSVALAGGLVDEQFF.

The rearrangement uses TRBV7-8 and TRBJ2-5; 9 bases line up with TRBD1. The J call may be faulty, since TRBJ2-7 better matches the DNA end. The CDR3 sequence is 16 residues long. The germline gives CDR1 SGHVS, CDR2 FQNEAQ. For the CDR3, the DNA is TGTGCCAGCAGGGGAAGGGCCACAGGGGGCATCTACGAGCAGTACTTC. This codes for CASRGRATGGIYEQYF.

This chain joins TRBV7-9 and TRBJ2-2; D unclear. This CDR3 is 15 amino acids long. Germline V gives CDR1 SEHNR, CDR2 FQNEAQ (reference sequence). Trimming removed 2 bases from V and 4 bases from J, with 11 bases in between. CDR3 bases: TGTGCCAGCAGCTTATCCTCACTCGTCACCGGGGAGCTGTTTTTT. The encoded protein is CASSLSSLVTGELFF. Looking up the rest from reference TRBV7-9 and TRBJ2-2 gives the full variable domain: DTGVSQNPRHKITKRGQNVTFRCDPISEHNRLYWYRQTLGQGPEFLTYFQNEAQLEKSRLLSDRFSAERPKGSFSTLEIQRTEQGDSAMYLCASSLSSLVTGELFFGEGSRLTVL.

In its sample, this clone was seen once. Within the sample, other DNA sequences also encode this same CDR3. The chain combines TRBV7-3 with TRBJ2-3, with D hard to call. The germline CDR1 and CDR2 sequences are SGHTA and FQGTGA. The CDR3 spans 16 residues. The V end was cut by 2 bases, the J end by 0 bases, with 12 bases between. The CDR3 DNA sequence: TGTGCCAGCAGCTTACGTCGCGCTGCTAGCACAGATACGCAGTATTTT. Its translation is CASSLRRAASTDTQYF.

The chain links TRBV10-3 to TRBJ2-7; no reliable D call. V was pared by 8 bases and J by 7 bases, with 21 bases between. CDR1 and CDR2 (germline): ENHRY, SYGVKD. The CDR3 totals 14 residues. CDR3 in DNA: TGTGCCATCCGCGGAGTGTCCCGACCGAAAGAGCAGTACTTC. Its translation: CAIRGVSRPKEQYF.

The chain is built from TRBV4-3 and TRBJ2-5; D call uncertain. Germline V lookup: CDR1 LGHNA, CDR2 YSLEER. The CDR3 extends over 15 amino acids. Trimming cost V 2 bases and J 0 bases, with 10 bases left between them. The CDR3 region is CASSQSSRYQETQYF. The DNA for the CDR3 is TGCGCCAGCAGCCAATCTTCACGGTACCAAGAGACCCAGTACTTC.

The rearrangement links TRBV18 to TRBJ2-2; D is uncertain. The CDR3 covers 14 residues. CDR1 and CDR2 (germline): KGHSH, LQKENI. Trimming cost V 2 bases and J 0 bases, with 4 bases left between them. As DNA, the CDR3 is TGTGCCAGCTCACCAGGGCCGAACACCGGGGAGCTGTTTTTT. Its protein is CASSPGPNTGELFF.

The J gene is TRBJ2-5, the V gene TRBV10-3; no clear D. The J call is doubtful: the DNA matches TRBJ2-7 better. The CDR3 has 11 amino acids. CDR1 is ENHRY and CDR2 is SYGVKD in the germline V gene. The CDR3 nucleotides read TGTGCCACCTGGTCCTCCTACGAGCAGTACTTC. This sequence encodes CATWSSYEQYF.

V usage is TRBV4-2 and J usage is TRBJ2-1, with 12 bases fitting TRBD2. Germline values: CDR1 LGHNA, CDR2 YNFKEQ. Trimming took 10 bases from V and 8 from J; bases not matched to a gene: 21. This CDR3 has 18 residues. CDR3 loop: CATSSGTSGRYPLDEQFF. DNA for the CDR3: TGTGCCACCTCGTCCGGGACTAGCGGGCGTTACCCCTTGGATGAGCAGTTCTTC.

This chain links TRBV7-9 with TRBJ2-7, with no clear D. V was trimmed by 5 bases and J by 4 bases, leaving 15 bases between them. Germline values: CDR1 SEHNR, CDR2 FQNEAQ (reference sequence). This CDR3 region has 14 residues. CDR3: CASSHEAKEYEQYF. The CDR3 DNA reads TGTGCCAGCAGCCATGAGGCCAAGGAGTACGAGCAGTACTTC.

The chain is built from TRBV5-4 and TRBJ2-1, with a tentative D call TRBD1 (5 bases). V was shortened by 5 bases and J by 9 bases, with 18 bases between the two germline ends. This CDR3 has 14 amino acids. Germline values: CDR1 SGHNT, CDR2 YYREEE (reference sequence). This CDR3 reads CASRREQGFAEQFF. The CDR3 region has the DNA TGTGCCAGCAGGCGTGAGCAGGGTTTCGCTGAGCAGTTCTTC.

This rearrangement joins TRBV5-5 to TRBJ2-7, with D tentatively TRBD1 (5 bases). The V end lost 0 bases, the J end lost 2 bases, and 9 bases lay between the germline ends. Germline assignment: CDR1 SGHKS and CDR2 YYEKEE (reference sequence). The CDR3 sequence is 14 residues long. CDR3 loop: CASSLDRQAYEQYF. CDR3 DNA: TGTGCCAGCAGCTTGGACAGGCAGGCCTACGAGCAGTACTTC.

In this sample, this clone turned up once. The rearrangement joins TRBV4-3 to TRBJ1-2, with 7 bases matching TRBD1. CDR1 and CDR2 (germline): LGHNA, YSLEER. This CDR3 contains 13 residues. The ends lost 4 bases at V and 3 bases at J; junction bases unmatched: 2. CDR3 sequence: CASSPTGDYGYTF. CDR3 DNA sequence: TGCGCCAGCAGCCCAACAGGGGACTATGGCTACACCTTC.

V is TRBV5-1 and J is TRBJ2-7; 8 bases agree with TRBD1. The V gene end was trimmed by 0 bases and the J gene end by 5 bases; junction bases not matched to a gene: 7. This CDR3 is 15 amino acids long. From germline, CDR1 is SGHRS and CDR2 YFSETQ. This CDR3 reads CASSLGRQGANEQYF. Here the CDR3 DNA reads TGCGCCAGCAGCTTGGGGAGGCAGGGGGCAAACGAGCAGTACTTC.

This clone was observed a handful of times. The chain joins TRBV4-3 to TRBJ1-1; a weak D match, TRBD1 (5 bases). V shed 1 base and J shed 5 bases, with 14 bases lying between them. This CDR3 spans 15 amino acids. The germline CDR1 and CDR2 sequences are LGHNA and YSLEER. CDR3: CASSQASLGGTEAFF. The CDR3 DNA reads TGCGCCAGCAGCCAAGCGAGTCTGGGGGGTACTGAAGCTTTCTTT.

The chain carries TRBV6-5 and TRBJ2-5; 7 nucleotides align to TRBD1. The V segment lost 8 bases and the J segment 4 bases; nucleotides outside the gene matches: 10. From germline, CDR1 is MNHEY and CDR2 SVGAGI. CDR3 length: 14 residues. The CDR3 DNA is TGTGCCAGCTCACAGGGGACCAGGGTAGAGACCCAGTACTTC. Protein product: CASSQGTRVETQYF.

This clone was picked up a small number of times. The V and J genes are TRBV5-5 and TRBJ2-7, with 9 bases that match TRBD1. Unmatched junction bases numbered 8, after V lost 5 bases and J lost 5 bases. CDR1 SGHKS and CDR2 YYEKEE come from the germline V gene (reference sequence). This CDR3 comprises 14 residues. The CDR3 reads CASSHRGRIDEQYF. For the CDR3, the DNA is TGTGCCAGCAGTCACAGGGGGCGAATTGACGAGCAGTACTTC.

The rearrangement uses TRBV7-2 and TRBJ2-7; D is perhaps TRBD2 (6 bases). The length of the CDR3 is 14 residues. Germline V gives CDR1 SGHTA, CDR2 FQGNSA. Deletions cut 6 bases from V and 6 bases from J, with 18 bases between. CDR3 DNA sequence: TGTGCCAGCAGTCCTGGGCCCCTCGGGGGCGAGCAGTACTTC. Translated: CASSPGPLGGEQYF.

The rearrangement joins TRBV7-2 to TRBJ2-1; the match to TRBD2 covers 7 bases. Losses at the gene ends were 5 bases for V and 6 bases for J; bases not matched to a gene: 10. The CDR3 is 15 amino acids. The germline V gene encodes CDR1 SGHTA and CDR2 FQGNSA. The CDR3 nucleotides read TGTGCCAGCAGCCCTTGGGTTAGGGAGGGCAATGAGCAGTTCTTC. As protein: CASSPWVREGNEQFF.

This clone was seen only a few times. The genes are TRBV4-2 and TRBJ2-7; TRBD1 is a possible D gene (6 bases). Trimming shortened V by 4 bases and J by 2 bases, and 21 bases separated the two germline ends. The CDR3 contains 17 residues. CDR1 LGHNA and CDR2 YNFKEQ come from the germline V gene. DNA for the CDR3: TGTGCCAGCAGCCGACAGCCCACACAGGGCTTGACCTACGAGCAGTACTTC. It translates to CASSRQPTQGLTYEQYF.

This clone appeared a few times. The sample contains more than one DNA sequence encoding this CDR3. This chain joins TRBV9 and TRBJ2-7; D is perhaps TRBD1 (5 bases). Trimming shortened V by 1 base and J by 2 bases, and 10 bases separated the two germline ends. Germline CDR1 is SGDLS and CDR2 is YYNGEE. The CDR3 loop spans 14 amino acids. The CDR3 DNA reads TGTGCCAGCAGCGTAACTGACAGTCCCTACGAGCAGTACTTC. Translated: CASSVTDSPYEQYF.

The CDR3 sequence is CASSEGGTGVYTGELFF. In DNA, the CDR3 is TGTGCCAGCAGTGAAGGGGGGACAGGAGTTTATACCGGGGAGCTGTTTTTT. The chain has TRBV6-1 and TRBJ2-2, with 8 nucleotides matching TRBD1. Losses at the gene ends were 1 base for V and 5 bases for J; bases not matched to a gene: 9. Germline V gene sequence: CDR1 MNHNS, CDR2 SASEGT. CDR3 length equals 17 residues.

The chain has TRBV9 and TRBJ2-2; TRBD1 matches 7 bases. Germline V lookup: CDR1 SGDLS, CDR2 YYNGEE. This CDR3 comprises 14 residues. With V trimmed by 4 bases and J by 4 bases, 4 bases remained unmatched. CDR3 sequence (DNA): TGTGCCAGCAGCTTGGGACAGCCCACCGGGGAGCTGTTTTTT. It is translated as CASSLGQPTGELFF.